A single sample gave rise to the 21 T cell receptor beta chains below, sequenced in a study of identifying expanded T cells in peripheral blood. Profiling relied on immunoSEQ multiplex PCR, and the TCRdb table lists in-frame clones only, not all of them. Among around 78,000 clones, around four fifths were seen once, and the ten largest hold around 18%. Sequencing was performed on blood. The receptors come from a person aged 18 to 75 in good health.

The V call is TRBV7-9, the J call TRBJ2-2; TRBD1 agrees at 8 bases. The CDR3 consists of 16 residues. Germline CDR1 and CDR2: SEHNR and FQNEAQ (reference sequence). V gave up 5 bases and J gave up 6 bases; unmatched junction bases: 11. DNA of the CDR3: TGTGCCAGCAGCCCATTCGGACAGGGCGGCGCCGGGGAGCTGTTTTTT. Protein sequence: CASSPFGQGGAGELFF. The whole variable domain, filled in from reference TRBV7-9 and TRBJ2-2, reads DTGVSQNPRHKITKRGQNVTFRCDPISEHNRLYWYRQTLGQGPEFLTYFQNEAQLEKSRLLSDRFSAERPKGSFSTLEIQRTEQGDSAMYLCASSPFGQGGAGELFFGEGSRLTVL.

This CDR3 is CASSLSAGSYSTDTQYF. In DNA form, the CDR3 reads TGTGCCAGCAGCTTATCGGCGGGAAGCTATTCCACAGATACGCAGTATTTT. The rearrangement uses TRBV7-3 and TRBJ2-3, with D possibly being TRBD2 (6 bases). The germline V and J ends were trimmed by 2 bases and 2 bases, with 17 bases remaining between them. The CDR3 spans 17 residues. CDR1 and CDR2 (germline): SGHTA, FQGTGA.

The J gene is TRBJ1-1, the V gene TRBV9; 9 bases align to TRBD1. The CDR3 extends over 15 amino acids. The V gene's germline CDR1 is SGDLS and CDR2 YYNGEE. Unmatched junction bases numbered 4, after V lost 3 bases and J lost 1 base. This chain's CDR3 is CASSALQGANTEAFF. CDR3 nucleotides: TGTGCCAGCAGCGCCCTACAGGGGGCGAACACTGAAGCTTTCTTT.

This clone was seen a handful of times. V usage is TRBV28 and J usage is TRBJ1-5; D call uncertain. With 3 bases removed from V and 2 bases from J, the gap between germline ends came to 11 bases. Germline CDR1 MDHEN, CDR2 SYDVKM. The CDR3 has 15 amino acids. In nucleotides, the CDR3 is TGTGCCAGCAGTTTTGGTCTGATCGGCAATCAGCCCCAGCATTTT. Protein product: CASSFGLIGNQPQHF.

The genes are TRBV2 and TRBJ2-3; 9 positions match TRBD1. Germline V CDR1 and CDR2: SNHLY, FYNNEI. Germline trimming cut 0 bases from V and 0 bases from J; bases unmatched to any gene: 13. The CDR3 totals 20 residues. The CDR3 protein is CASSEASRFNRGRSTDTQYF. The CDR3 nucleotides are TGTGCCAGCAGTGAAGCTTCTCGTTTCAACAGGGGGCGAAGCACAGATACGCAGTATTTT.

The chain couples TRBV7-2 to TRBJ2-7, with 10 nucleotides matching TRBD2. Germline values: CDR1 SGHTA, CDR2 FQGNSA. V shed 2 bases, J shed 4 bases, and the junction held 8 bases outside the gene matches. The CDR3 is 16 amino acids. The CDR3, as DNA: TGTGCCAGCAGCTTACTAGCGGGAGCGGTAGGGTACGAGCAGTACTTC. Translated, it gives CASSLLAGAVGYEQYF.

The rearrangement links TRBV4-2 to TRBJ2-2; 7 bases line up with TRBD2. CDR3 length: 16 amino acids. Trimming removed 1 base from V and 4 bases from J; junction bases left unmatched: 6. From germline, CDR1 is LGHNA and CDR2 YNFKEQ. CDR3 DNA: TGTGCCAGCAGCCAAGCCCTAGCGGACGCCACCGGGGAGCTGTTTTTT. This sequence encodes CASSQALADATGELFF.

The chain is built from TRBV11-2 and TRBJ2-2; D is tentatively TRBD1 or TRBD2 (5 bases each). CDR1 is SGHAT and CDR2 is FQNNGV in the germline V gene. The CDR3 extends over 16 amino acids. V lost 7 bases, J lost 3 bases, and 18 bases lay in between. CDR3 DNA: TGTGCCAGCACACTACTCCGGGACGCAGACACCGGGGAGCTGTTTTTT. Translating gives CASTLLRDADTGELFF.

This chain connects TRBV19 to TRBJ1-5, with D maybe TRBD1 (6 bases). Trimming shortened V by 5 bases and J by 2 bases, and 16 bases separated the two germline ends. Germline V gene lookup returns CDR1 LNHDA and CDR2 SQIVND (reference sequence). The CDR3 runs 16 residues. This CDR3 is CASSHGQSRGNQPQHF. In nucleotides, the CDR3 is TGTGCCAGTAGTCACGGACAGTCACGGGGCAATCAGCCCCAGCATTTT. The full variable domain, rest sourced from reference TRBV19 and TRBJ1-5, is DGGITQSPKYLFRKEGQNVTLSCEQNLNHDAMYWYRQDPGQGLRLIYYSQIVNDFQKGDIAEGYSVSREKKESFPLTVTSAQKNPTAFYLCASSHGQSRGNQPQHFGDGTRLSIL.

In DNA form, the CDR3 reads TGTGCCAGCAGTCAAGGGACAGGGATGAGGGTCAATGAGCAGTTCTTC. Its protein product is CASSQGTGMRVNEQFF. The V call is TRBV28, the J call TRBJ2-1, with 9 bases fitting TRBD1. From germline, CDR1 is MDHEN and CDR2 SYDVKM. The CDR3 has 16 amino acids. V lost 5 bases to trimming and J lost 6 bases; unmatched junction nucleotides: 11.

The chain uses TRBV18 and TRBJ1-3; unclear D gene. CDR1 KGHSH and CDR2 LQKENI come from the germline V gene. This CDR3 has 16 amino acids. V was clipped by 3 bases and J by 6 bases, with 18 bases between them. CDR3 DNA: TGTGCCAGCTCACCGCGGGTCATGGAGGGCGAAAACACCATATATTTT. Translating gives CASSPRVMEGENTIYF.

V usage is TRBV19 and J usage is TRBJ1-5; D unclear. Looked up from germline, CDR1 is LNHDA and CDR2 is SQIVND (reference sequence). The CDR3 sequence is 13 residues long. V lost 7 bases and J lost 0, with 7 bases in between. CDR3 amino acids: CASTLDSNQPQHF. CDR3 coding DNA: TGTGCCAGTACCTTGGATAGCAATCAGCCCCAGCATTTT.

The chain combines TRBV28 with TRBJ1-5, with D possibly matching TRBD1 (6 bases). Germline lookup yields CDR1 MDHEN and CDR2 SYDVKM. The CDR3 has 16 residues. The V end lost 8 bases, the J end lost 3 bases, and 20 bases lay between the germline ends. The CDR3 loop reads CASGGGAGGVNQPQHF. DNA for the CDR3: TGTGCCAGCGGGGGGGGCGCAGGCGGTGTCAATCAGCCCCAGCATTTT.

The CDR3 spells CASSQDRGTSGSDTQYF. For the CDR3, the DNA is TGCGCCAGCAGCCAAGATCGGGGGACTAGCGGGTCAGATACGCAGTATTTT. V and J are TRBV4-3 and TRBJ2-3, with TRBD2 identical over 12 bases. Germline loops: CDR1 LGHNA, CDR2 YSLEER. V shed 0 bases, J shed 4 bases, and the junction held 5 bases outside the gene matches. The CDR3 length is 17 residues.

V is TRBV28 and J is TRBJ2-3, with unresolved D. Germline V gene sequence: CDR1 MDHEN, CDR2 SYDVKM. CDR3 length equals 10 residues. Deletions cut 8 bases from V and 7 bases from J, with 7 bases between. CDR3 sequence (DNA): TGTGCCAGCGGTCTTAATACGCAGTATTTT. It codes for CASGLNTQYF.

The sample holds one count of this clone. The chain recombines TRBV28 with TRBJ1-2, with D possibly being TRBD1 (5 bases). Trimming removed 7 bases from V and 3 bases from J, with 12 bases in between. CDR1 is MDHEN and CDR2 is SYDVKM in the germline V gene. CDR3 size: 13 residues. This CDR3 reads CASNLGGDYGYTF. CDR3 DNA: TGTGCCAGCAACCTGGGAGGGGACTATGGCTACACCTTC.

The chain links TRBV6-5 to TRBJ2-7; D possibly matches TRBD1 or TRBD2 (5 bases each). The CDR3 consists of 10 residues. Germline CDR1 and CDR2: MNHEY and SVGAGI. CDR3 sequence: CASSRTGTAV. The DNA of the CDR3 is TGTGCCAGCAGCCGTACCGGGACGGCGGTA.

The CDR3 here is CASTPAGEPDTQYF. The CDR3 DNA sequence: TGTGCCAGTACCCCAGCGGGAGAGCCAGATACGCAGTATTTT. The chain uses TRBV19 and TRBJ2-3; TRBD2 aligns across 8 bases. This CDR3 is built from 14 residues. With 7 bases clipped from V and 4 bases from J, the junction kept 7 bases outside the gene matches. CDR1 is LNHDA, CDR2 SQIVND, per germline (reference sequence).

This chain links TRBV7-8 with TRBJ1-1; TRBD1 might be the D (5 bases). Trimming removed 5 bases from V and 0 bases from J, with 10 bases in between. The germline V gene encodes CDR1 SGHVS and CDR2 FQNEAQ. The CDR3 has 14 residues. The CDR3 is CASSLGRLNTEAFF. For the CDR3, the DNA is TGTGCCAGCAGCCTGGGACGTTTGAACACTGAAGCTTTCTTT.

The chain uses TRBV29-1 and TRBJ1-2; 7 bases agree with TRBD1. V gave up 6 bases and J gave up 5 bases; unmatched junction bases: 6. The CDR3 is made up of 12 amino acids. The germline CDR1 and CDR2 sequences are SQVTM and ANQGSEA. The CDR3 reads CSVRGGLYGYTF. The DNA of the CDR3 is TGCAGCGTCCGAGGGGGCTTATATGGCTACACCTTC.

The J gene is TRBJ2-7, the V gene TRBV11-2, with D unclear. The ends were cut back, 5 bases at V and 2 bases at J, with 4 bases in the middle. Germline V gene sequence: CDR1 SGHAT, CDR2 FQNNGV. CDR3 length: 11 amino acids. CDR3 coding DNA: TGTGCCAGCAGCCCAGCCTACGAGCAGTACTTC. Translating it yields CASSPAYEQYF. The full variable domain, rest sourced from reference TRBV11-2 and TRBJ2-7, is EAGVAQSPRYKIIEKRQSVAFWCNPISGHATLYWYQQILGQGPKLLIQFQNNGVVDDSQLPKDRFSAERLKGVDSTLKIQPAKLEDSAVYLCASSPAYEQYFGPGTRLTVT.